This TCR beta chain was recovered during a study of blood T cell repertoires in COVID-19. Study-wide context: COVID-19 samples collected from the United States, Italy and Spain covered acute and convalescent phases. PBMCs, B-cell-depleted T cells, or T cells provided the cDNA or gDNA that made up the material.

This CDR3 is 17 amino acids long. CDR1 is SNHLY, CDR2 FYNNEI, per germline. The ends were cut back, 4 bases at V and 0 bases at J, with 13 bases in the middle. Authors' analysis steps: Amplification of reference gene primers provided the estimated nucleated cell counts. Only in-frame clones appear in the TCRdb table, and some are missing; sequencing was by immunoSEQ multiplex PCR. V, J and clone size were drawn from that table, and D and trimming were deduced from the DNA. The data show roughly 220,000 clones, about nine tenths seen once. This clone was detected only once. The J gene is TRBJ2-6, the V gene TRBV2; D perhaps matches TRBD1 (5 bases). Sequenced material: peripheral blood. This clonotype was sampled from a man older than 75 with acute or convalescent COVID-19. The CDR3 sequence is CASSGVQVSSGANVLTF. CDR3 DNA: TGTGCCAGCAGTGGTGTACAGGTCAGCTCTGGGGCCAACGTCCTGACTTTC.